Measured by frequency, the clone carrying this TCR beta chain is medium-sized. CDR3 size: 16 residues. Germline loops: CDR1 SGHTA, CDR2 FQGTGA. Reprocessing the 5' RACE reads, TCRdb reports a single entry for every CDR3 protein and omits DNA. This sample's clone table lists some 99,000 distinct CDR3 sequences. The source of the sample is a study of monozygotic twins with inflammatory bowel disease. This clonotype originated in a human donor with ulcerative colitis or Crohn's disease, or a healthy co-twin of an affected twin (not recorded which). Sequenced material: blood. The J gene is TRBJ2-1, the V gene TRBV7-3. The chain's CDR3 is CASSLTLLSSYNEQFF.